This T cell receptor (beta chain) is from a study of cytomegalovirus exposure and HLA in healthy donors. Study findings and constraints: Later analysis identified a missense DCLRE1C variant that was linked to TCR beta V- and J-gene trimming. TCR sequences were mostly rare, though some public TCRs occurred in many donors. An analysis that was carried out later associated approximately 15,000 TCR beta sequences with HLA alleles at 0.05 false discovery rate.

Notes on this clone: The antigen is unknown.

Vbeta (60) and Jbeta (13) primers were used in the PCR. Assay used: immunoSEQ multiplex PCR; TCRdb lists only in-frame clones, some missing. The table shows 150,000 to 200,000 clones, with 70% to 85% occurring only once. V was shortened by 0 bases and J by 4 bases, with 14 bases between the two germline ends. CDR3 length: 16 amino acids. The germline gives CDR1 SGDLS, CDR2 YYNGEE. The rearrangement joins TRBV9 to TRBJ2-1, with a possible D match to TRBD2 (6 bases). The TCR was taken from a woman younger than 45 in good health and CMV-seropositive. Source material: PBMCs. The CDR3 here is CASSVGAGSTYNEQFF. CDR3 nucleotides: TGTGCCAGCAGCGTAGGTGCGGGATCTACGTACAATGAGCAGTTCTTC.